This entry lists 31 T cell receptor beta chains sequenced from one sample in a study of CD8 T cells in ankylosing spondylitis. MiXCR, run by TCRdb on the 5' RACE reads, gives a single entry per CDR3 protein. The top ten hold approximately 5.9% of the sample, which has about 150,000 distinct CDR3 sequences, roughly 31% seen once. Sequenced sample: synovial fluid, either unsorted or a sorted T cell fraction (not recorded which). The source is a male donor with ankylosing spondylitis.

This sequence joins TRBV6-5 and TRBJ2-5; TRBD2 might be the D (5 bases). With 2 bases removed from V and 5 bases from J, the gap between germline ends came to 12 bases. This CDR3 contains 14 residues. Germline lookup yields CDR1 MNHEY and CDR2 SVGAGI. The CDR3 DNA sequence: TGTGCCAGCAGTTACGAGAGGGCCTGGGAGACCCAGTACTTC. It yields the protein CASSYERAWETQYF.

V gene TRBV5-1 combines with J gene TRBJ2-7; 10 bases are a match to TRBD1. Per the germline V gene, CDR1 is SGHRS and CDR2 is YFSETQ. This CDR3 has 17 residues. Trimming cost V 0 bases and J 1 base; bases outside gene matches: 7. The chain's CDR3 is CASSLATMGQGSYEQYF. CDR3 bases: TGCGCCAGCAGCTTGGCCACGATGGGACAGGGGTCCTACGAGCAGTACTTC.

There are many counts of this clonotype. In nucleotides, the CDR3 is TGCAGTGCTAGTCCCTCAGTCGGGGGTTACTACAATGAGCAGTTCTTC. It encodes CSASPSVGGYYNEQFF. V and J are TRBV20-1 and TRBJ2-1; D might be TRBD2 (6 bases). CDR1 and CDR2 from the germline V gene are DFQATT and SNEGSKA (reference sequence). CDR3 length: 16 residues. Trimming stripped 3 bases from V and 3 bases from J, with 18 bases between.

The chain has TRBV20-1 and TRBJ1-1, with D uncertain. Germline lookup yields CDR1 DFQATT and CDR2 SNEGSKA (reference sequence). Trimming pared 3 bases from V and 2 bases from J, leaving 7 bases between. The CDR3 is made up of 12 amino acids. CDR3 sequence: CSASSPNTEAFF. In nucleotides, the CDR3 is TGCAGTGCTAGTAGCCCAAACACTGAAGCTTTCTTT.

This chain links TRBV5-1 with TRBJ2-3; 7 bases match TRBD2. The V gene's germline CDR1 is SGHRS and CDR2 YFSETQ. This CDR3 is 16 amino acids long. V lost 2 bases and J lost 3; bases outside the gene matches: 9. Here the CDR3 reads CASSFGGDWRTDTQYF. CDR3 nucleotide sequence: TGCGCCAGCAGCTTTGGGGGGGATTGGAGAACAGATACGCAGTATTTT.

A few counts support this clonotype. In DNA form, the CDR3 reads TGTGCCAGCAGCTTACGGACAGGGGGGCCAGAGACCCAGTACTTC. Amino acid sequence: CASSLRTGGPETQYF. The chain links TRBV11-2 to TRBJ2-5, with 10 bases identical to TRBD1. Trimming took 2 bases from V and 4 from J; bases not matched to a gene: 4. CDR1 and CDR2 from the germline V gene are SGHAT and FQNNGV. The CDR3 has 15 residues.

This chain joins TRBV6-1 and TRBJ1-3; a possible D gene is TRBD1 (5 bases). CDR3 length: 14 amino acids. CDR1 is MNHNS, CDR2 SASEGT, per germline. V was clipped by 6 bases and J by 0 bases, with 9 bases between them. The CDR3 nucleotides read TGTGCCAGCAGGAGACAGAGCTCTGGAAACACCATATATTTT. The encoded protein is CASRRQSSGNTIYF.

The chain combines TRBV7-9 with TRBJ1-1, with 10 bases lining up with TRBD1. With V trimmed by 5 bases and J by 4 bases, 4 bases remained unmatched. CDR3 size: 14 residues. From germline, CDR1 is SEHNR and CDR2 FQNEAQ (reference sequence). The CDR3 spells CASSPGQGGTEAFF. DNA of the CDR3: TGTGCCAGCAGCCCCGGACAGGGGGGCACTGAAGCTTTCTTT. Full variable domain (outside the CDR3, taken from reference TRBV7-9 and TRBJ1-1): DTGVSQNPRHKITKRGQNVTFRCDPISEHNRLYWYRQTLGQGPEFLTYFQNEAQLEKSRLLSDRFSAERPKGSFSTLEIQRTEQGDSAMYLCASSPGQGGTEAFFGQGTRLTVV.

This clonotype occurred many times. The chain carries TRBV5-1 and TRBJ2-1; 9 bases fit TRBD2. The V segment lost 4 bases and the J segment 0 bases; nucleotides outside the gene matches: 5. The CDR3 is made up of 16 amino acids. Germline CDR1 SGHRS, CDR2 YFSETQ. The CDR3 coding sequence is TGCGCCAGCAGCGTTGGTAGCGGGAGCTCCTACAATGAGCAGTTCTTC. Amino acids: CASSVGSGSSYNEQFF.

This clonotype has only a few counts. The chain combines TRBV6-5 with TRBJ1-2; a weak D match, TRBD1 (6 bases). From germline, CDR1 is MNHEY and CDR2 SVGAGI. The V gene lost 6 bases and the J gene lost 4 bases, with 9 bases spanning the gap. CDR3 size: 12 residues. The CDR3 sequence: CASRPTGYGYTF. Here the CDR3 DNA reads TGTGCCAGCAGACCGACAGGCTATGGCTACACCTTC.

This clonotype has ten or more counts. The chain couples TRBV29-1 to TRBJ2-7; the D gene could be TRBD1 or TRBD2 (5 bases each). V was pared by 4 bases and J by 0 bases, with 7 bases between. CDR1 and CDR2 from the germline V gene are SQVTM and ANQGSEA. This CDR3 is 12 amino acids long. The CDR3 nucleotides are TGCAGCGTTGTGGGGGTCTCCTACGAGCAGTACTTC. Protein: CSVVGVSYEQYF.

This clonotype appeared a few times. V usage is TRBV5-1 and J usage is TRBJ1-1, with TRBD1 identical over 9 bases. The CDR3 runs 16 residues. Germline V lookup: CDR1 SGHRS, CDR2 YFSETQ. The V and J ends lost 4 bases and 4 bases, in that order; junction bases with no gene match: 11. Here the CDR3 DNA reads TGCGCCAGCAGCGACACAGGGGGCGTCGGGCTCACTGAAGCTTTCTTT. It is translated as CASSDTGGVGLTEAFF.

This clonotype was observed many times. This chain uses TRBV3-1 with TRBJ2-7; D perhaps matches TRBD2 (6 bases). Per the germline V gene, CDR1 is LGHDT and CDR2 is YNNKEL (reference sequence). The ends were cut back, 8 bases at V and 2 bases at J, with 16 bases in the middle. This CDR3 contains 14 residues. CDR3 residues: CASAPGSGTYEQYF. Here the CDR3 DNA reads TGTGCCAGCGCCCCGGGTAGCGGAACCTACGAGCAGTACTTC.

This clonotype was detected only a few times. The rearrangement uses TRBV18 and TRBJ2-3; maybe TRBD2 (6 bases). V lost 1 base to trimming and J lost 0 bases, with 14 bases between them. The CDR3 sequence is 17 residues long. CDR1 KGHSH and CDR2 LQKENI come from the germline V gene. The CDR3 here is CASSPRRAMPSTDTQYF. As DNA, the CDR3 is TGTGCCAGCTCACCACGGAGGGCGATGCCAAGCACAGATACGCAGTATTTT.

This sequence joins TRBV27 and TRBJ1-6; tentatively, D is TRBD1 (6 bases). The CDR3 is 18 amino acids. CDR1 MNHEY and CDR2 SMNVEV come from the germline V gene (reference sequence). The V end was cut by 6 bases, the J end by 3 bases, with 21 bases between. CDR3 nucleotide sequence: TGTGCCAGCAGCCCAGGCCCCCGGACACAGGGCTATAATTCACCCCTCCACTTT. Protein: CASSPGPRTQGYNSPLHF.

This clonotype was seen more than once but under ten times. This chain connects TRBV12-3 or TRBV12-4 to TRBJ2-1; 10 nucleotides agree with TRBD1. The junction had 8 bases not matched to a gene; V was cut back by 4 bases and J by 8 bases. CDR3 length equals 15 residues. As DNA, the CDR3 is TGTGCCAGCAGTTCGCCCGGGACAGGGGCCTATGAGCAGTTCTTC. Residues: CASSSPGTGAYEQFF.

The chain joins TRBV7-8 to TRBJ1-2, with 8 bases lining up with TRBD1. This CDR3 is 15 amino acids long. The germline V gene has CDR1 SGHVS and CDR2 FQNEAQ. J gave up 8 bases and V 4 bases, and 12 bases lay outside the gene matches. Written as DNA, the CDR3 is TGTGCCAGCAGCTCCCCAGGACAGGGTAGACGAGGCTACACCTTC. It encodes CASSSPGQGRRGYTF.

The rearrangement uses TRBV29-1 and TRBJ2-2; 8 positions agree with TRBD1. The J segment lost 4 bases and the V segment lost 7 bases, leaving 8 bases of the junction unmatched. Per the germline V gene, CDR1 is SQVTM and CDR2 is ANQGSEA. The CDR3 is 14 residues long. CDR3 DNA: TGCAGCGCGACAGGGGCCAGATTCACCGGGGAGCTGTTTTTT. Protein product: CSATGARFTGELFF.

The chain carries TRBV28 and TRBJ1-1, with no clear D. Trimming shortened V by 3 bases and J by 0 bases, and 8 bases separated the two germline ends. From germline, CDR1 is MDHEN and CDR2 SYDVKM. The CDR3 length is 14 residues. CDR3 sequence (DNA): TGTGCCAGCAGTTTGTCACTGATGAACACTGAAGCTTTCTTT. Translated, it gives CASSLSLMNTEAFF.

V gene TRBV2 combines with J gene TRBJ1-6, with a weak D call TRBD1 (5 bases). The CDR3 sequence is 14 residues long. V was clipped by 6 bases and J by 10 bases, with 16 bases between them. Germline V gives CDR1 SNHLY, CDR2 FYNNEI. The CDR3, as DNA: TGTGCCAGCAGCCCTCAGCGGGGGGGATCACCCCTCCACTTT. Protein: CASSPQRGGSPLHF.

This sequence joins TRBV5-6 and TRBJ1-4; D remains ambiguous. Germline V CDR1 and CDR2: SGHDT, YYEEEE. The CDR3 is 16 residues long. Deletions cut 3 bases from V and 0 bases from J, with 12 bases between. The CDR3 coding sequence is TGTGCCAGCAGCTGGGGATACACCACAACTAATGAAAAACTGTTTTTT. Translated, it gives CASSWGYTTTNEKLFF.

The J gene is TRBJ2-1, the V gene TRBV19; no firm D call. Germline lookup yields CDR1 LNHDA and CDR2 SQIVND (reference sequence). This CDR3 has 15 amino acids. The ends were cut back, 2 bases at V and 6 bases at J, with 14 bases in the middle. CDR3 DNA: TGTGCCAGTAGTATAAAGGGTCGAATCCTCAATGAGCAGTTCTTC. Its protein product is CASSIKGRILNEQFF.

This rearrangement joins TRBV20-1 to TRBJ2-1; 11 positions agree with TRBD2. CDR1 and CDR2 from the germline V gene are DFQATT and SNEGSKA (reference sequence). J gave up 4 bases and V 6 bases, and 8 bases lay outside the gene matches. CDR3 length: 15 residues. Here the CDR3 DNA reads TGCAGTGCCGGACTAGCGGGTAAAAATTACAATGAGCAGTTCTTC. It encodes CSAGLAGKNYNEQFF.

This clonotype was detected ten times or more. The chain combines TRBV11-2 with TRBJ1-1, with a possible D match to TRBD1 (6 bases). V dropped 2 bases and J dropped 0 bases, with 13 bases sitting between them. Germline CDR1 SGHAT, CDR2 FQNNGV. The length of the CDR3 is 16 residues. The CDR3 coding sequence is TGTGCCAGCAGCTTACAGGCGCAGGGGCTGAACACTGAAGCTTTCTTT. Translating gives CASSLQAQGLNTEAFF.

The chain combines TRBV28 with TRBJ1-6; 7 bases line up with TRBD1. V trimming: 4 bases; J trimming: 7 bases; junction bases outside the gene matches: 7. The CDR3 is 15 amino acids. CDR1 MDHEN and CDR2 SYDVKM come from the germline V gene. The CDR3 DNA reads as TGTGCCAGCAGTTCGCCGGGACAGTTAAATTCACCCCTCCACTTT. This translates into CASSSPGQLNSPLHF.

The chain couples TRBV12-3 or TRBV12-4 to TRBJ1-3, with 8 bases fitting TRBD1. This CDR3 spans 17 amino acids. Unmatched junction bases numbered 12, after V lost 6 bases and J lost 2 bases. CDR3: CASRPRLRDRTGNTIYF. The DNA for the CDR3 is TGTGCCAGCAGGCCAAGACTCCGGGACAGGACTGGAAACACCATATATTTT.

This clonotype turned up a few times. V and J are TRBV20-1 and TRBJ2-5; 7 bases align to TRBD1. The trim removed 1 base at V and 3 bases at J, leaving 8 bases unmatched. Germline V gene lookup returns CDR1 DFQATT and CDR2 SNEGSKA (reference sequence). This CDR3 is 15 amino acids long. CDR3 bases: TGCAGTGCTAGAGGACCCTGGGACAGTAAAGAGACCCAGTACTTC. It is translated as CSARGPWDSKETQYF.

The chain couples TRBV2 to TRBJ2-2; 9 nucleotides align to TRBD2. Germline V gene data show CDR1 as SNHLY and CDR2 as FYNNEI. The CDR3 extends over 14 amino acids. The trim removed 6 bases at V and 6 bases at J, leaving 5 bases unmatched. The CDR3 DNA reads as TGTGCCAGCAGAGATGCTAGCGGGGCCGGGGAGCTGTTTTTT. This translates into CASRDASGAGELFF.

Notes on this clonotype: Since a much larger clone is just one base distant, this may be a read error. V usage is TRBV20-1 and J usage is TRBJ2-1, with 7 bases identical to TRBD2. This CDR3 is 15 amino acids long. Germline lookup yields CDR1 DFQATT and CDR2 SNEGSKA (reference sequence). With V trimmed by 1 base and J by 5 bases, 8 bases remained unmatched. CDR3 coding DNA: TGCAGTGCTAGAGTTAGGCTAGCGGCTCACAATGAGCAGTTCTTC. Translated, it gives CSARVRLAAHNEQFF.

This chain joins TRBV11-2 and TRBJ1-4, with a possible D match to TRBD1 (6 bases). This CDR3 region has 16 residues. Germline V gives CDR1 SGHAT, CDR2 FQNNGV. V dropped 4 bases and J dropped 7 bases, with 19 bases sitting between them. In DNA, the CDR3 is TGTGCCAGCAGCTCTATGCTCGGGGGCGCGGGTGAAAAACTGTTTTTT. This encodes CASSSMLGGAGEKLFF.

The table lists this clonotype with many counts. This chain uses TRBV5-1 with TRBJ1-1; possible D gene TRBD1, 5 bases. The CDR3 sequence is 14 residues long. The V gene lost 2 bases and the J gene lost 1 base, with 9 bases spanning the gap. Germline CDR1 is SGHRS and CDR2 is YFSETQ. Here the CDR3 DNA reads TGCGCCAGCAGCTTAGGGGCCGCGAACACTGAAGCTTTCTTT. Translated, it gives CASSLGAANTEAFF.